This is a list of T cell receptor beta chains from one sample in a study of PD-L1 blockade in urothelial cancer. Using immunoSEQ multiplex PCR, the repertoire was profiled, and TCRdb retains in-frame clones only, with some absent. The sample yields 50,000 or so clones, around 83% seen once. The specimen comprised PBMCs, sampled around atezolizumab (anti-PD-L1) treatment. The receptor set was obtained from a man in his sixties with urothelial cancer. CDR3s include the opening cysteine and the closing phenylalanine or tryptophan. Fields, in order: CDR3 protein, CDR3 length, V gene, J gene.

CDR3: CASSGTGKNYGYTF; length: 14; V: TRBV19; J: TRBJ1-2
CDR3: CASTDRDRAQPQHF; length: 14; V: TRBV2; J: TRBJ1-5
CDR3: CASSLSGQETQYF; length: 13; V: TRBV7-9; J: TRBJ2-5
CDR3: CASNRPGQGMDEQFF; length: 15; V: TRBV6-5; J: TRBJ2-1
CDR3: CASSPVLGTGETQYF; length: 15; V: TRBV18; J: TRBJ2-5
CDR3: CASSLASGGSTGELFF; length: 16; V: TRBV5-1; J: TRBJ2-2
CDR3: CSVVGGGGSSYEQYF; length: 15; V: TRBV29-1; J: TRBJ2-7
CDR3: CASSFGGADQPQHF; length: 14; V: TRBV5-8; J: TRBJ1-5
CDR3: CASPPRVLGDRNTEAFF; length: 17; V: TRBV23-1; J: TRBJ1-1
CDR3: CASSPLSAASSTDTQYF; length: 17; V: TRBV18; J: TRBJ2-3
CDR3: CASSLATGGEKLFF; length: 14; V: TRBV5-1; J: TRBJ1-4
CDR3: CASSSYRGPRETQYF; length: 15; V: TRBV7-9; J: TRBJ2-5
CDR3: CASRGAQGSPLHF; length: 13; V: TRBV7-8; J: TRBJ1-6
CDR3: CASSLLGRGGYNSPLHF; length: 17; V: TRBV7-6; J: TRBJ1-6
CDR3: CASSIEGFSNQPQHF; length: 15; V: TRBV19; J: TRBJ1-5
CDR3: CASSLELETQYF; length: 12; V: TRBV5-1; J: TRBJ2-5
CDR3: CASSPTGNTEAFF; length: 13; V: TRBV18; J: TRBJ1-1
CDR3: CASSMDRRASGNTIYF; length: 16; V: TRBV19; J: TRBJ1-3
CDR3: CASSWQGSKNIQYF; length: 14; V: TRBV28; J: TRBJ2-4
CDR3: CASSAGDRETQYF; length: 13; V: TRBV9; J: TRBJ2-5
CDR3: CASSVAGRGSTYEQYF; length: 16; V: TRBV9; J: TRBJ2-7
CDR3: CASSFLFPNNEQFF; length: 14; V: TRBV11-2; J: TRBJ2-1
CDR3: CASSLSGGRTDNEQFF; length: 16; V: TRBV7-2; J: TRBJ2-1
CDR3: CASTYDRATTEAFF; length: 14; V: TRBV25-1; J: TRBJ1-1
CDR3: CASSAGTPGGYGYTF; length: 15; V: TRBV5-6; J: TRBJ1-2
CDR3: CASSAGLAGSYEQYF; length: 15; V: TRBV6-1; J: TRBJ2-7
CDR3: CASSGTGGGTEAFF; length: 14; V: TRBV5-1; J: TRBJ1-1
CDR3: CASSLVFSNTEAFF; length: 14; V: TRBV5-5; J: TRBJ1-1
CDR3: CAISRRQGNSGNTIYF; length: 16; V: TRBV10-3; J: TRBJ1-3
CDR3: CSVGAGGSTTGELFF; length: 15; V: TRBV29-1; J: TRBJ2-2
CDR3: CATRSPGLAINEQFF; length: 15; V: TRBV15; J: TRBJ2-1
CDR3: CAISPTGHSNQPQHF; length: 15; V: TRBV19; J: TRBJ1-5
CDR3: CAISGTSVNYEQYF; length: 14; V: TRBV10-3; J: TRBJ2-7
CDR3: CASSPRAGGDYQETQYF; length: 17; V: TRBV5-6; J: TRBJ2-5
CDR3: CASSAGVSGNTIYF; length: 14; V: TRBV5-1; J: TRBJ1-3
CDR3: CASGRDFSTDTQYF; length: 14; V: TRBV7-2; J: TRBJ2-3
CDR3: CASRYGSSYEQYF; length: 13; V: TRBV28; J: TRBJ2-7
CDR3: CASSVGTRAETQYF; length: 14; V: TRBV9; J: TRBJ2-5
CDR3: CASSPAVAGGQETQYF; length: 16; V: TRBV5-1; J: TRBJ2-5
CDR3: CASSLAQLGTGTKNIYGYTF; length: 20; V: TRBV5-1; J: TRBJ1-2
CDR3: CATSRDGGYTEAFF; length: 14; V: TRBV15; J: TRBJ1-1
CDR3: CASSLVAGGYNEQFF; length: 15; V: TRBV5-6; J: TRBJ2-1
CDR3: CASSPRLSQETQYF; length: 14; V: TRBV18; J: TRBJ2-5
CDR3: CASSLVRSFLSGKNTEAFF; length: 19; V: TRBV5-1; J: TRBJ1-1
CDR3: CASSASTSGRADTQYF; length: 16; V: TRBV6-4; J: TRBJ2-3
CDR3: CASVSPPYGYTF; length: 12; V: TRBV28; J: TRBJ1-2
CDR3: CASSSTGRGSDTQYF; length: 15; V: TRBV7-7; J: TRBJ2-3
CDR3: CASTRSRGEYGYTF; length: 14; V: TRBV11-2; J: TRBJ1-2
CDR3: CASRLVGSGGYEQYF; length: 15; V: TRBV5-1; J: TRBJ2-7
CDR3: CAWSSWQGAGKNTEAFF; length: 17; V: TRBV30; J: TRBJ1-1
CDR3: CASSSGQGGYAEAFF; length: 15; V: TRBV5-1; J: TRBJ1-1
CDR3: CASSLGHHSRNEQYF; length: 15; V: TRBV7-7; J: TRBJ2-7
CDR3: CASRYDPGGGEQFF; length: 14; V: TRBV6-5; J: TRBJ2-1
CDR3: CASSGTSWGTDTQYF; length: 15; V: TRBV5-4; J: TRBJ2-3
CDR3: CASSRGTGTGFEQPQHF; length: 17; V: TRBV19; J: TRBJ1-5
CDR3: CASSEGTGPQETQYF; length: 15; V: TRBV2; J: TRBJ2-5
CDR3: CASSQPGTKNIQYF; length: 14; V: TRBV4-1; J: TRBJ2-4